Listed below are T cell receptor beta chains from one sample, sequenced in a study of T cells after yellow fever vaccination. TCRdb reanalysed the 5' RACE reads using MiXCR and keeps one entry per CDR3 protein. The sample lists 600,000 to 750,000 distinct CDR3 sequences, more than 9% occurring once. This specimen was PBMCs, taken on the day of the yellow fever booster vaccination. All receptors derive from a man aged 25 to 40 who received the YFV17D yellow fever vaccine. CDR3s include the opening cysteine and the closing phenylalanine or tryptophan. The D gene is left open where the match is weak. Clone size is shown for a subset of rows, as once, few, many or a class of expanded clone.

J | D | size | V | CDR3 | DNA
TRBJ2-5 | TRBD2 | - | TRBV2 | CASRTSGIRETQYF | TGTGCCAGCAGGACTAGCGGGATTAGGGAGACCCAGTACTTC
TRBJ2-7 | - | - | TRBV10-1 | CASSDVSKHYEQYF | TGCGCCAGCAGTGATGTGAGTAAACACTACGAGCAGTACTTC
TRBJ2-3 | - | - | TRBV12-3/TRBV12-4 | CASSYRTVRDTQYF | TGTGCCAGCAGCTACCGGACAGTTCGGGATACGCAGTATTTT
TRBJ1-2 | TRBD1 | few | TRBV20-1 | CSAREWRGGGYTF | TGCAGTGCTAGAGAGTGGCGAGGGGGCGGCTACACCTTC
TRBJ2-3 | TRBD1 | - | TRBV24-1 | CATSDLGDRAIDTQYF | TGTGCCACCAGTGATTTAGGGGACAGGGCCATAGATACGCAGTATTTT
TRBJ1-1 | - | - | TRBV6-5 | CASSYSVTTEAFF | TGTGCCAGCAGTTACTCGGTTACCACTGAAGCTTTCTTT
TRBJ2-3 | - | - | TRBV19 | CASRASGPPSTDTQYF | TGTGCCAGTAGGGCGTCGGGCCCACCTAGCACAGATACGCAGTATTTT
TRBJ2-7 | - | few | TRBV7-2 | CASSLPYSWQYF | TGTGCCAGCAGCTTACCCTACTCCTGGCAGTACTTC
TRBJ1-2 | - | - | TRBV5-1 | CASSWDDSNYGYTF | TGCGCCAGCAGCTGGGACGACAGTAACTATGGCTACACCTTC
TRBJ2-1 | - | few | TRBV10-3 | CAISDSERSSYNEQFF | TGTGCCATCAGTGACTCAGAGCGGAGCTCCTACAATGAGCAGTTCTTC
TRBJ2-2 | TRBD2 | many | TRBV4-3 | CASSQDLVRAGLAVTGELFF | TGCGCCAGCAGCCAAGACCTAGTCCGCGCGGGACTAGCGGTCACCGGGGAGCTGTTTTTT
TRBJ2-3 | - | - | TRBV6-2/TRBV6-3 | CASSPSLGRSDTQYF | TGTGCCAGCAGTCCAAGTCTTGGACGGTCAGATACGCAGTATTTT
TRBJ1-2 | - | - | TRBV15 | CATTYGYTF | TGTGCCACGACTTATGGCTACACCTTC